This paragraph reports one TCR beta chain. Original handling: Reference gene primer amplification gave nucleated cell count estimates. Using immunoSEQ multiplex PCR, the repertoire was profiled, and TCRdb retains in-frame clones only, with some absent. D and trimming come from the DNA, and the V and J calls and clone size come from that table. The sample has fewer than 200,000 clones, about 83% seen once; the top ten hold about 7.8%. V gave up 6 bases and J gave up 3 bases, with 13 bases separating them. This CDR3 contains 14 residues. Germline CDR1 is MNHEY and CDR2 is SVGAGI. This specimen belongs to a study of blood T cell repertoires in COVID-19. Whole-study context: Acute and convalescent COVID-19 specimens originated in the United States, Italy and Spain. The analysed material was cDNA or gDNA that came from T cells, B-cell-depleted T cells, or PBMCs.

Material for sequencing was peripheral blood. This TCR came from a man between 60 and 75 years old with acute or convalescent COVID-19. The V call is TRBV6-5, the J call TRBJ2-3, with TRBD2 as a possible D gene (6 bases). Written as DNA, the CDR3 is TGTGCCAGCAGAATAGCGGATAGTACAGATACGCAGTATTTT. This codes for CASRIADSTDTQYF.